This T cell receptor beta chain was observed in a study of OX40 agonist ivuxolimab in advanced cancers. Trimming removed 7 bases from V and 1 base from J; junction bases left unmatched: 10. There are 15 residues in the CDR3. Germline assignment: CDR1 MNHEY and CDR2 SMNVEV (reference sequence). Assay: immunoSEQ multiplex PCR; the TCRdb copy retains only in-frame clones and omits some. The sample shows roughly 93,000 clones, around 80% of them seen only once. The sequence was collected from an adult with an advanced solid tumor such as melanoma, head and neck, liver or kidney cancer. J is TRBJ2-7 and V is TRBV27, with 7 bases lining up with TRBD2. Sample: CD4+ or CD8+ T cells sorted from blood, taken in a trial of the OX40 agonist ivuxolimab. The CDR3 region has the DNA TGTGCCAGCACCCCCCTGGGAGGGAAATCCTACGAGCAGTACTTC. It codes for CASTPLGGKSYEQYF.